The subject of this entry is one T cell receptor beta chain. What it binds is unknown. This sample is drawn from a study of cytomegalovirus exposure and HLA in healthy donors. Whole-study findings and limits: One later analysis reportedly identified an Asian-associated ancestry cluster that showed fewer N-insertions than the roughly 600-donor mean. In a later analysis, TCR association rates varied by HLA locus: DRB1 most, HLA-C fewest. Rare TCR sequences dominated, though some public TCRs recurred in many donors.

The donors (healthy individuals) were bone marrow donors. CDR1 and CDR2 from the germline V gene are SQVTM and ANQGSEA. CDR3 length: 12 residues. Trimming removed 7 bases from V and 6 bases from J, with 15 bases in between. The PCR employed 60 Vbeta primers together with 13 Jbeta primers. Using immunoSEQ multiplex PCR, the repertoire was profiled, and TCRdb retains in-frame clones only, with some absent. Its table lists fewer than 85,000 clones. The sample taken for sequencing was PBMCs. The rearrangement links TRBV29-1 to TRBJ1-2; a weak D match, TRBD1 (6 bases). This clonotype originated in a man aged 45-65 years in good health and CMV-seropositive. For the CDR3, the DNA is TGCAGCGGGAACAGGGCCCCTGATGGCTACACCTTC. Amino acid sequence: CSGNRAPDGYTF.